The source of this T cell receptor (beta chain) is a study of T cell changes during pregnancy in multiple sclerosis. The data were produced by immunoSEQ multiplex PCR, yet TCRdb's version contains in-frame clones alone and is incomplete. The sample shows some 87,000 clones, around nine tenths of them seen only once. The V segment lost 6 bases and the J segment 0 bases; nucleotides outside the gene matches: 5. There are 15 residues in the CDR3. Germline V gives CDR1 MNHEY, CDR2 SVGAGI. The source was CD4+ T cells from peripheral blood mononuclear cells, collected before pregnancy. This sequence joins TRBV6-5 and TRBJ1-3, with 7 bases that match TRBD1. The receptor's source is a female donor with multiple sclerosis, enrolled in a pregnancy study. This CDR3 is CASRTTGDSGNTIYF. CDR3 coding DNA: TGTGCCAGCAGAACTACAGGGGACTCTGGAAACACCATATATTTT.